The 12 T cell receptor beta chains given below trace back to one sample, sequenced in a study of TIL therapy for anti-PD-1-resistant metastatic lung cancer (dated by TCRdb to the early 2020s). The time point label here, explained by the study, means: pre-treatment sample, taken before nivolumab and TIL therapy. Excised metastases, mostly pleural nodules or supraclavicular lymph nodes, were used as baseline tumor samples and were taken from the same resection from which TIL were grown. TCR beta CDR3 regions were amplified from genomic DNA by bias-controlled multiplex PCR with the immunoSEQ v3 hsTCRB kit. Drawn from immuneACCESS, this table holds only the in-frame rearrangements with V and J called that TCRdb kept. Clones are partly lost; checked studies trace under half to an unresolved V gene and leave the rest unexplained. This sample gives roughly 9,800 clones in total; about 60% of them show up just once. The ten largest clones represent 9% to 15% of the sample.

The input for sequencing was tumor tissue, taken at baseline. These receptors were obtained from a person aged 25 to 80 with non-small cell lung cancer.

The V call is TRBV12-5, the J call TRBJ2-5; no definite D call. Per the germline V gene, CDR1 is LGHNT and CDR2 is FRNRAP. The CDR3 loop spans 14 amino acids. The V end lost 1 base, the J end lost 2 bases, and 8 bases lay between the germline ends. CDR3 sequence reads: CASGLAAGQETQYF. The DNA of the CDR3 is TGTGCTAGTGGTTTGGCGGCAGGTCAAGAGACCCAGTACTTC.

This clone is deemed medium-sized (0.01 to 0.1%). The chain is built from TRBV6-5 and TRBJ2-2; no clear D gene. Germline V gene lookup returns CDR1 MNHEY and CDR2 SVGAGI. CDR3 length: 16 residues. Trimming stripped 6 bases from V and 2 bases from J, with 16 bases between. The CDR3, as DNA: TGTGCCAGCAGCTACCTTAGCCCTCCCAACACCGGGGAGCTGTTTTTT. Amino acids: CASSYLSPPNTGELFF.

This clone is deemed medium-sized. CDR3: CATSREKYGTQYF. As DNA, the CDR3 is TGTGCCACCAGCAGAGAAAAGTATGGTACGCAGTATTTT. The chain carries TRBV15 and TRBJ2-3; D gene unclear. Trimming left V 0 bases short and J 8 bases short, with 9 bases between. This CDR3 contains 13 residues. CDR1 LNHNV and CDR2 YYDKDF come from the germline V gene (reference sequence).

The chain uses TRBV6-6 and TRBJ1-1, with TRBD1 as a possible D gene (6 bases). From germline, CDR1 is MNHNY and CDR2 SVGAGI (reference sequence). V was cut by 4 bases and J by 9 bases, with 12 bases left in between. The CDR3 consists of 12 residues. CDR3 in amino acids: CASSSYRDKAFF. CDR3 bases: TGTGCCAGCAGTTCCTACAGGGATAAAGCTTTCTTT.

The chain recombines TRBV27 with TRBJ2-7; 7 bases map to TRBD1. V lost 4 bases, J lost 6 bases, and 9 bases stayed unmatched. Germline V CDR1 and CDR2: MNHEY, SMNVEV (reference sequence). The CDR3 covers 14 residues. This chain's CDR3 is CASSSTGVRAEQYF. In DNA, the CDR3 is TGTGCCAGCAGTTCTACAGGGGTTCGGGCCGAGCAGTACTTC.

The genes are TRBV27 and TRBJ1-2; tentatively, D is TRBD1 (6 bases). V dropped 5 bases and J dropped 8 bases, with 24 bases sitting between them. The CDR3 covers 16 residues. Germline V CDR1 and CDR2: MNHEY, SMNVEV (reference sequence). The CDR3 loop reads CASSPTGGLRTGGYTF. In DNA, the CDR3 is TGTGCCAGCAGTCCGACAGGTGGGCTTCGCACGGGGGGCTACACCTTC.

This clone was seen a handful of times. J is TRBJ1-6 and V is TRBV28; no clear D gene. The CDR3 contains 13 residues. Trimming removed 2 bases at V and 10 bases at J, with 9 bases between. CDR1 and CDR2 from the germline V gene are MDHEN and SYDVKM. As DNA, the CDR3 is TGTGCCAGCAGTTTAAATTTCGGGTCACCCCTCCACTTT. Residues: CASSLNFGSPLHF.

This clone was seen more than once but under ten times. The chain combines TRBV11-1 with TRBJ2-2; possibly TRBD1 or TRBD2 for D (5 bases each). Per the germline V gene, CDR1 is SGHAT and CDR2 is FQDESV (reference sequence). CDR3 size: 15 residues. The V gene lost 3 bases and the J gene lost 5 bases, with 13 bases spanning the gap. The chain's CDR3 is CASSLSGARTGELFF. CDR3 nucleotide sequence: TGTGCCAGCAGCTTGTCCGGGGCGCGGACCGGGGAGCTGTTTTTT.

This chain links TRBV11-2 with TRBJ2-3; TRBD1 agrees at 8 bases. The ends lost 6 bases at V and 4 bases at J; junction bases unmatched: 9. From germline, CDR1 is SGHAT and CDR2 FQNNGV. The CDR3 has 15 residues. CDR3 DNA: TGTGCCAGCAGGAGGGGGGACAGGCCCGCAGATACGCAGTATTTT. Its protein product is CASRRGDRPADTQYF.

This chain uses TRBV14 with TRBJ2-1; D unclear. This CDR3 has 12 amino acids. V was pared by 1 base and J by 11 bases, with 9 bases between. CDR1 is SGHDN and CDR2 is FVKESK in the germline V gene. CDR3 amino acids: CASSQAGLKQFF. The CDR3, as DNA: TGTGCCAGCAGCCAAGCAGGATTGAAGCAGTTCTTC. The whole variable domain, filled in from reference TRBV14 and TRBJ2-1, reads EAGVTQFPSHSVIEKGQTVTLRCDPISGHDNLYWYRRVMGKEIKFLLHFVKESKQDESGMPNNRFLAERTGGTYSTLKVQPAELEDSGVYFCASSQAGLKQFFGPGTRLTVL.

The chain joins TRBV21-1 to TRBJ2-7; the table calls TRBD2, which could not be checked here. TRBV21-1 is given as a pseudogene. The CDR3 consists of 15 residues. The CDR3 DNA follows: TGTGCCAGCAGTCCCTATCGACTCCCCCCCTACGAGCAGTACTTC. As protein: CASSPYRLPPYEQYF.

By its share, this clone is medium-sized. This chain connects TRBV10-1 to TRBJ2-1, with D possibly TRBD2 on 6 matching bases. Germline V CDR1 and CDR2: WNHNN, SYGVQD (reference sequence). The V end was cut by 3 bases, the J end by 8 bases, with 11 bases between. CDR3 size: 13 residues. CDR3 in amino acids: CASSDPTSYEQFF. As DNA, the CDR3 is TGCGCCAGCAGTGACCCGACTAGTTATGAGCAGTTCTTC.